The 27 T cell receptor beta chains below all came from one sample that was sequenced in a study of CD8+ T cells in alopecia areata. cDNA serving as the sequencing template came from extracted, reverse transcribed RNA. Profiling relied on immunoSEQ multiplex PCR, and the TCRdb table lists in-frame clones only, not all of them. The sample lists about 74,000 clones, 25% to 35% occurring once. The treatment denotes: oral pan-JAK inhibitor, 5-10 mg twice daily. This specimen consisted of CD8+ T cells sorted from blood, obtained at week 4, from a patient treated with tofacitinib. These receptors originate from a human donor with alopecia areata.

This clone has a handful of counts. The chain couples TRBV4-1 to TRBJ2-1; no clear D gene. V was clipped by 4 bases and J by 0 bases, with 16 bases between them. The germline gives CDR1 MGHRA, CDR2 YSYEKL. There are 17 residues in the CDR3. The CDR3 reads CASSLDGIASSYNEQFF. Here the CDR3 DNA reads TGCGCCAGCAGCCTCGATGGCATAGCAAGCTCCTACAATGAGCAGTTCTTC.

This clone was recorded a few times. The J gene is TRBJ2-5, the V gene TRBV7-9; D is unclear. Germline V gives CDR1 SEHNR, CDR2 FQNEAQ (reference sequence). This CDR3 is 12 amino acids long. V was shortened by 2 bases and J by 5 bases, with 6 bases between the two germline ends. DNA for the CDR3: TGTGCCAGCAGCTTACTTGGGGAGACCCAGTACTTC. Translating it yields CASSLLGETQYF.

The chain combines TRBV20-1 with TRBJ2-1; D remains ambiguous. There are 11 residues in the CDR3. Trimming took 2 bases from V and 5 from J, leaving 4 bases between them. Germline-derived CDR1 and CDR2 are DFQATT and SNEGSKA (reference sequence). The CDR3 sequence is CSARQNNEQFF. CDR3 coding DNA: TGCAGTGCTAGACAAAACAATGAGCAGTTCTTC.

This clone was seen at least ten times. The rearrangement joins TRBV27 to TRBJ2-1; no reliable D call. This CDR3 is 15 amino acids long. The V and J ends lost 2 bases and 0 bases respectively, with 8 bases between them. CDR1 MNHEY and CDR2 SMNVEV come from the germline V gene (reference sequence). The chain's CDR3 is CASSLGTHSYNEQFF. CDR3 nucleotides: TGTGCCAGCAGTTTAGGCACACACTCCTACAATGAGCAGTTCTTC.

This chain links TRBV4-1 with TRBJ2-3; 10 nucleotides align to TRBD2. Unmatched junction bases numbered 7, after V lost 0 bases and J lost 4 bases. The CDR3 contains 17 residues. The germline gives CDR1 MGHRA, CDR2 YSYEKL. As DNA, the CDR3 is TGCGCCAGCAGCCAAGATCGGCTAGCGGGAGTGGCAGATACGCAGTATTTT. It encodes CASSQDRLAGVADTQYF.

V and J are TRBV30 and TRBJ1-2, with 7 bases aligning to TRBD1. The CDR3 runs 13 residues. Trimming removed 2 bases from V and 5 bases from J; junction bases left unmatched: 5. Germline V gene data show CDR1 as GTSNPN and CDR2 as SVGIG (reference sequence). CDR3 loop: CAWSLGQRYGYTF. The CDR3 DNA reads as TGTGCCTGGAGTTTGGGACAGAGATATGGCTACACCTTC.

This clone has a handful of counts. This sequence joins TRBV27 and TRBJ1-1; D is ambiguous. Trimming stripped 2 bases from V and 0 bases from J, with 10 bases between. The CDR3 is made up of 15 amino acids. The germline gives CDR1 MNHEY, CDR2 SMNVEV (reference sequence). The CDR3 region has the DNA TGTGCCAGCAGTTTAACCGGCAGCCTGAACACTGAAGCTTTCTTT. It translates to CASSLTGSLNTEAFF.

This chain connects TRBV30 to TRBJ2-1; possibly TRBD1 or TRBD2 for D (5 bases each). V was shortened by 3 bases and J by 7 bases, with 22 bases between the two germline ends. CDR3 length: 16 residues. Germline-derived CDR1 and CDR2 are GTSNPN and SVGIG (reference sequence). The DNA of the CDR3 is TGTGCCTGGAGCATACCCGGGACGCCTCGAGCGAATGAGCAGTTCTTC. It is translated as CAWSIPGTPRANEQFF.

The chain has TRBV29-1 and TRBJ1-4; tentative D call: TRBD1 (5 bases). The germline V and J ends were trimmed by 1 base and 15 bases, with 15 bases remaining between them. Germline lookup yields CDR1 SQVTM and CDR2 ANQGSEA. CDR3 length: 12 amino acids. The CDR3 nucleotides read TGCAGCGTTGAAGGTCGATCCGGGGGAGTGTTTTTT. It codes for CSVEGRSGGVFF.

The V and J genes are TRBV29-1 and TRBJ2-7; 7 nucleotides match TRBD1. The CDR3 has 13 residues. Germline V lookup: CDR1 SQVTM, CDR2 ANQGSEA. V shed 7 bases and J 1 base; nucleotides not matched to a gene: 7. As DNA, the CDR3 is TGCAGCGGTGCAGGGGGAGTTTCCTACGAGCAGTACTTC. Amino acid sequence: CSGAGGVSYEQYF.

The chain is built from TRBV4-2 and TRBJ1-1; possible D gene TRBD1, 5 bases. Germline V lookup: CDR1 LGHNA, CDR2 YNFKEQ. Trimming shortened V by 4 bases and J by 1 base, and 13 bases separated the two germline ends. This CDR3 region has 15 residues. The CDR3 region has the DNA TGTGCCAGCAGCCCCGGGCTGGGGCCGAACACTGAAGCTTTCTTT. Encoded protein: CASSPGLGPNTEAFF.

This clone was observed a few times. In nucleotides, the CDR3 is TGCAGCGTTGTGGCGGGACAGGGGGCTAATGGCTACACCTTC. This translates into CSVVAGQGANGYTF. V and J are TRBV29-1 and TRBJ1-2, with 12 bases fitting TRBD1. The V gene's germline CDR1 is SQVTM and CDR2 ANQGSEA. After removal of 4 bases from V and 6 bases from J, the junction contained 6 bases not matched to a gene. The CDR3 covers 14 residues.

This clone has only a few counts. This chain connects TRBV29-1 to TRBJ2-1; D assignment may be TRBD1 or TRBD2 (6 bases each). V lost 5 bases and J lost 2, with 13 bases in between. CDR1 is SQVTM and CDR2 is ANQGSEA in the germline V gene. This CDR3 comprises 14 residues. In DNA form, the CDR3 reads TGCAGCGTTCCGGGGGCTGGGGCCTACAATGAGCAGTTCTTC. Translated, it gives CSVPGAGAYNEQFF.

The rearrangement joins TRBV29-1 to TRBJ1-2; 7 nucleotides align to TRBD1. V dropped 5 bases and J dropped 4; count of bases not matched to a gene: 10. CDR3 length: 14 residues. CDR1 and CDR2 from the germline V gene are SQVTM and ANQGSEA. The CDR3 is CSVHLPTGTYGYTF. CDR3 in DNA: TGCAGCGTTCATCTCCCGACAGGGACCTATGGCTACACCTTC.

This clone was recorded a few times. V gene TRBV30 combines with J gene TRBJ2-5; 9 bases are a match to TRBD2. Germline trimming cut 1 base from V and 6 bases from J; bases unmatched to any gene: 6. The CDR3 has 14 amino acids. CDR1 GTSNPN and CDR2 SVGIG come from the germline V gene (reference sequence). The CDR3 loop reads CAWSGGAGGQTQYF. CDR3 sequence (DNA): TGTGCCTGGAGTGGGGGAGCGGGAGGACAGACCCAGTACTTC.

The sample holds a few counts of this clone. This chain joins TRBV27 and TRBJ2-1, with D unresolved. The V end lost 4 bases, the J end lost 4 bases, and 8 bases lay between the germline ends. This CDR3 spans 13 amino acids. Germline assignment: CDR1 MNHEY and CDR2 SMNVEV (reference sequence). The CDR3 here is CASSSAVYNEQFF. The DNA of the CDR3 is TGTGCCAGCAGTTCCGCGGTATACAATGAGCAGTTCTTC.

The chain couples TRBV27 to TRBJ2-6; D is possibly TRBD1 (6 bases). V lost 6 bases and J lost 4, with 13 bases in between. Per the germline V gene, CDR1 is MNHEY and CDR2 is SMNVEV (reference sequence). The CDR3 covers 15 residues. The CDR3 bases are TGTGCCAGCAGCCGTACAGGGTCCGGGGCCAACGTCCTGACTTTC. Translated: CASSRTGSGANVLTF.

The chain employs TRBV20-1 and TRBJ1-2, with 9 positions matching TRBD1. CDR3 length: 11 amino acids. The V gene end was trimmed by 8 bases and the J gene end by 8 bases; junction bases not matched to a gene: 6. In germline, CDR1 is DFQATT, CDR2 SNEGSKA (reference sequence). CDR3 region: CSRTGDEGYTF. The CDR3 bases are TGCAGTAGGACAGGGGATGAAGGCTACACCTTC.

This chain links TRBV9 with TRBJ2-1, with D possibly being TRBD2 (7 bases). The length of the CDR3 is 16 residues. Germline V CDR1 and CDR2: SGDLS, YYNGEE. V lost 5 bases to trimming and J lost 4 bases, with 19 bases between them. The CDR3 here is CASRGGSGGSYNEQFF. The CDR3 DNA sequence: TGTGCCAGCAGAGGGGGGAGCGGCGGGAGTTACAATGAGCAGTTCTTC.

The V gene is TRBV27, the J gene TRBJ1-5; the D is unclear. V was clipped by 6 bases and J by 7 bases, with 13 bases between them. This CDR3 region has 13 residues. Germline CDR1 reads MNHEY; CDR2 reads SMNVEV (reference sequence). CDR3 residues: CASSPGMGQPQHF. DNA for the CDR3: TGTGCCAGCAGCCCCGGTATGGGCCAGCCCCAGCATTTT.

The J gene is TRBJ2-7, the V gene TRBV29-1; TRBD2 agrees at 15 bases. The junction had 9 bases not matched to a gene; V was cut back by 6 bases and J by 6 bases. CDR3 size: 15 residues. The germline V gene has CDR1 SQVTM and CDR2 ANQGSEA. DNA for the CDR3: TGCAGCGTGGAGGGACTAGCGGGAGGTGGCCTCGAGCAGTACTTC. Encoded protein: CSVEGLAGGGLEQYF.

This chain links TRBV7-9 with TRBJ1-1; 11 nucleotides match TRBD1. V was pared by 5 bases and J by 7 bases, with 6 bases of the junction left unmatched. The CDR3 loop spans 14 amino acids. Germline CDR1 SEHNR, CDR2 FQNEAQ (reference sequence). CDR3 sequence: CASSGTGGGSEAFF. The DNA of the CDR3 is TGTGCCAGCAGCGGGACAGGGGGTGGTAGTGAAGCTTTCTTT.

This clone appeared a few times. The chain combines TRBV6-5 with TRBJ1-2; D remains ambiguous. V was cut by 2 bases and J by 7 bases, with 20 bases left in between. From germline, CDR1 is MNHEY and CDR2 SVGAGI. The CDR3 spans 16 residues. The CDR3: CASSYSPTVDRFGYTF. The CDR3 DNA reads TGTGCCAGCAGTTACAGCCCCACGGTAGACCGCTTTGGCTACACCTTC.

This clone was counted a few times. The chain is built from TRBV4-1 and TRBJ2-2; 8 bases are a match to TRBD1. The CDR3 has 14 amino acids. With V trimmed by 4 bases and J by 6 bases, 4 bases remained unmatched. Per the germline V gene, CDR1 is MGHRA and CDR2 is YSYEKL. The CDR3 loop is CASSPRTGPGELFF. CDR3 nucleotides: TGCGCCAGCAGCCCAAGGACAGGGCCCGGGGAGCTGTTTTTT.

The rearrangement joins TRBV2 to TRBJ2-2; D gene unclear. This CDR3 region has 13 residues. The germline CDR1 and CDR2 sequences are SNHLY and FYNNEI. Between the trimmed V and J ends, which lost 4 bases and 4 bases, there was a span of 7 bases. The CDR3 region is CASSGVSTGELFF. In DNA, the CDR3 is TGTGCCAGCAGTGGAGTAAGCACCGGGGAGCTGTTTTTT.

The V gene is TRBV29-1, the J gene TRBJ2-1, with D perhaps TRBD2 (5 bases). The CDR3 runs to 11 residues. Trimming cost V 6 bases and J 6 bases, with 9 bases left between them. Germline CDR1 and CDR2: SQVTM and ANQGSEA. CDR3 loop: CSVPDFNEQFF. CDR3 in DNA: TGCAGCGTCCCGGACTTCAATGAGCAGTTCTTC.

This clone has a handful of counts. The chain carries TRBV10-3 and TRBJ2-5; D unresolved. Germline CDR1 reads ENHRY; CDR2 reads SYGVKD. CDR3 length: 14 residues. The V gene lost 4 bases and the J gene lost 4 bases, with 13 bases spanning the gap. The CDR3: CAISADTRGETQYF. Written as DNA, the CDR3 is TGTGCCATCAGTGCTGACACCCGTGGAGAGACCCAGTACTTC.